The 22 T cell receptor beta chains below all came from one sample that was sequenced in a study of T cell therapy product for transplant patients. No antigens are known for them. Sample label: 20 nM rapamycin added during CMV-specific T-cell product expansion (Rapa-TCP). Sample label signifies: CMVpp65/IE-1-reactive T cells enriched by IFNgamma capture and expanded in vitro. Stimulation lasted over five hours, using overlapping CMV pp65 and IE-1 peptide pools at 0.4 to 0.5 ug/ml each. An IFNgamma secretion assay positively selected the IFNgamma-producing cells after CMV stimulation. Irradiated autologous feeders plus either IL-7/IL-15 or IL-2 supported the IFNgamma+ cells for about three weeks. The protocol was immunoSEQ multiplex PCR, while the TCRdb copy is restricted to in-frame clones and leaves out a portion. The table lists about 1,100 clones, around 42% of them singletons, with less than 40% in the top ten.

The sequencing sample was made of a sorted cell population cultured from PBMCs. The receptors were gathered from an adult in good health.

This clone ranks as medium-sized. V and J are TRBV30 and TRBJ1-3; no clear D gene. Trimming stripped 2 bases from V and 4 bases from J, with 9 bases between. The CDR3 runs 13 residues. CDR1 GTSNPN and CDR2 SVGIG come from the germline V gene (reference sequence). The CDR3 sequence: CAWSREWGNTIYF. CDR3 nucleotides: TGTGCCTGGAGTCGGGAGTGGGGAAACACCATATATTTT.

The genes are TRBV10-3 and TRBJ2-7, with D perhaps given as TRBD1 or TRBD2 (5 bases each). Germline CDR1 reads ENHRY; CDR2 reads SYGVKD. The CDR3 sequence is 12 residues long. Trimming left V 3 bases short and J 6 bases short, with 9 bases between. This CDR3 is CAISESGPEQYF. Written as DNA, the CDR3 is TGTGCCATCAGTGAATCGGGGCCCGAGCAGTACTTC.

The V gene is TRBV11-2, the J gene TRBJ2-2; D not certain. Germline CDR1 and CDR2: SGHAT and FQNNGV. V was pared by 2 bases and J by 7 bases, with 11 bases between. This CDR3 has 14 residues. CDR3 sequence reads: CASSLQDRNGELFF. DNA of the CDR3: TGTGCCAGCAGCTTACAGGATCGTAACGGGGAGCTGTTTTTT.

Notes on this clone: Other nucleotide sequences in the sample specify the same CDR3. The chain links TRBV5-5 to TRBJ1-1; D call uncertain. This CDR3 has 12 residues. CDR1 SGHKS and CDR2 YYEKEE come from the germline V gene (reference sequence). Trimming shortened V by 1 base and J by 3 bases, and 4 bases separated the two germline ends. The CDR3 sequence is CASSLSDTEAFF. The DNA of the CDR3 is TGTGCCAGCAGCTTGTCAGACACTGAAGCTTTCTTT.

This clone has just a few counts. This chain connects TRBV10-3 to TRBJ1-2, with a tentative D call TRBD1 (5 bases). Germline-derived CDR1 and CDR2 are ENHRY and SYGVKD. V shed 4 bases and J shed 4 bases, with 25 bases lying between them. This CDR3 spans 18 amino acids. CDR3 in DNA: TGTGCCATCAGTGCCGCGCAAGGAGACAGTAACTTACTCTATGGCTACACCTTC. It yields the protein CAISAAQGDSNLLYGYTF.

As concerns this clone: This CDR3 is also generated by other DNA sequences in the sample. The chain carries TRBV30 and TRBJ2-2; D is undetermined. V was clipped by 3 bases and J by 3 bases, with 8 bases between them. The CDR3 is 13 residues long. Germline V gene data show CDR1 as GTSNPN and CDR2 as SVGIG (reference sequence). The CDR3 loop reads CAWRAHYTGELFF. DNA for the CDR3: TGTGCCTGGAGAGCTCACTACACCGGGGAGCTGTTTTTT.

The chain joins TRBV27 to TRBJ1-4; perhaps TRBD1 as D (6 bases). Germline CDR1 reads MNHEY; CDR2 reads SMNVEV (reference sequence). Trimming pared 2 bases from V and 3 bases from J, leaving 13 bases between. CDR3 length equals 16 residues. The CDR3 nucleotides are TGTGCCAGCAGTTTAGGTGCACAGGGTTCTAATGAAAAACTGTTTTTT. Amino acid sequence: CASSLGAQGSNEKLFF.

This clone was seen a few times. The chain is built from TRBV7-8 and TRBJ1-6; D gene unclear. Germline CDR1 reads SGHVS; CDR2 reads FQNEAQ. The CDR3 is 11 residues long. The V gene lost 5 bases and the J gene lost 16 bases, with 12 bases spanning the gap. This CDR3 reads CASSPREILHF. The CDR3 DNA follows: TGTGCCAGCAGCCCTCGGGAGATACTCCACTTT.

This clone was counted a few times. The chain combines TRBV2 with TRBJ2-7; tentatively, D is TRBD2 (5 bases). The CDR3 extends over 12 amino acids. V lost 4 bases to trimming and J lost 4 bases, with 8 bases between them. In germline, CDR1 is SNHLY, CDR2 FYNNEI. The CDR3 DNA sequence: TGTGCCAGCAGTGTAGCGCAGTACGAGCAGTACTTC. Translating gives CASSVAQYEQYF.

This clone has only a few counts. The gene calls are TRBV7-9 and TRBJ2-2; maybe TRBD2 (7 bases). Germline CDR1 SEHNR, CDR2 FQNEAQ (reference sequence). This CDR3 has 15 residues. V was shortened by 3 bases and J by 4 bases, with 12 bases between the two germline ends. CDR3 in DNA: TGTGCCAGCAGCTTCGGGGGGCTGGTCACCGGGGAGCTGTTTTTT. This encodes CASSFGGLVTGELFF.

This sequence joins TRBV11-2 and TRBJ2-2; the D is unclear. From germline, CDR1 is SGHAT and CDR2 FQNNGV. The CDR3 extends over 15 amino acids. Between the trimmed V and J ends, which lost 1 base and 3 bases, there was a span of 9 bases. CDR3: CASSLGSWDTGELFF. CDR3 coding DNA: TGTGCCAGCAGCTTAGGGTCGTGGGACACCGGGGAGCTGTTTTTT.

This chain links TRBV4-2 with TRBJ1-1; D uncertain. Germline V gives CDR1 LGHNA, CDR2 YNFKEQ. CDR3 length equals 14 residues. V gave up 0 bases and J gave up 1 base, with 6 bases separating them. This CDR3 is CASSQERSNTEAFF. For the CDR3, the DNA is TGTGCCAGCAGCCAAGAACGGTCGAACACTGAAGCTTTCTTT.

In its sample, this clone was seen once. This sequence joins TRBV6-5 and TRBJ2-1; either TRBD1 or TRBD2 may fit D (5 bases each). V was shortened by 6 bases and J by 5 bases, with 14 bases between the two germline ends. CDR1 is MNHEY and CDR2 is SVGAGI in the germline V gene. The CDR3 is 14 amino acids. This CDR3 reads CASRRGRPDNEQFF. The CDR3 DNA sequence: TGTGCCAGCAGGAGGGGAAGACCCGACAATGAGCAGTTCTTC.

This clone was counted between two and nine times. J is TRBJ1-1 and V is TRBV7-6; a weak D match, TRBD1 (6 bases). Trimming removed 8 bases from V and 2 bases from J, with 12 bases in between. The CDR3 runs to 13 residues. CDR1 and CDR2 from the germline V gene are SGHVS and FNYEAQ. CDR3 amino acids: CASSPGANTEAFF. The CDR3 region has the DNA TGTGCCAGCTCTCCAGGGGCTAACACTGAAGCTTTCTTT.

The CDR3 sequence is CASSLDQSGNTGELFF. CDR3 in DNA: TGTGCCAGCAGCTTAGATCAGTCGGGGAACACCGGGGAGCTGTTTTTT. The chain joins TRBV11-3 to TRBJ2-2; D gene unclear. The germline gives CDR1 SGHNT, CDR2 YENEEA. CDR3 size: 16 residues. The V and J ends lost 0 bases and 1 base respectively, with 9 bases between them. Complete variable domain (other parts from reference TRBV11-3 and TRBJ2-2): EAGVVQSPRYKIIEKKQPVAFWCNPISGHNTLYWYLQNLGQGPELLIRYENEEAVDDSQLPKDRFSAERLKGVDSTLKIQPAELGDSAVYLCASSLDQSGNTGELFFGEGSRLTVL.

This chain joins TRBV7-3 and TRBJ2-5; TRBD2 matches at 7 bases. Trimming cost V 2 bases and J 1 base; bases outside gene matches: 4. The CDR3 totals 15 residues. The germline V gene encodes CDR1 SGHTA and CDR2 FQGTGA. CDR3 nucleotide sequence: TGTGCCAGCAGCTTAGGCGGGGGACCCCAAGAGACCCAGTACTTC. This encodes CASSLGGGPQETQYF.

J is TRBJ1-3 and V is TRBV18, with TRBD1 as a possible D gene (5 bases). Germline-derived CDR1 and CDR2 are KGHSH and LQKENI. V shed 3 bases and J shed 0 bases, with 6 bases lying between them. The CDR3 totals 14 residues. In nucleotides, the CDR3 is TGTGCCAGCTCACCGCAGGGCTCTGGAAACACCATATATTTT. Protein sequence: CASSPQGSGNTIYF.

This clone is termed medium-sized. DNA for the CDR3: TGTGCCAGCAGCCCACGACAGGCAACTAACTATGGCTACACCTTC. Protein: CASSPRQATNYGYTF. The genes are TRBV5-4 and TRBJ1-2; a possible D gene is TRBD1 (6 bases). The V end lost 4 bases, the J end lost 0 bases, and 13 bases lay between the germline ends. Germline V gene lookup returns CDR1 SGHNT and CDR2 YYREEE (reference sequence). This CDR3 has 15 amino acids.

Relative to its sample, this clone is hyperexpanded. The V call is TRBV6-5, the J call TRBJ1-2, with 8 bases matching TRBD1. The CDR3 extends over 16 amino acids. Germline V CDR1 and CDR2: MNHEY, SVGAGI. V gave up 2 bases and J gave up 8 bases; unmatched junction bases: 13. The CDR3: CASSYVTGTGTYGYTF. The CDR3 DNA reads as TGTGCCAGCAGTTACGTAACCGGGACAGGAACCTACGGCTACACCTTC.

The V gene is TRBV29-1, the J gene TRBJ1-1; 8 bases are a match to TRBD1. V gave up 0 bases and J gave up 7 bases; unmatched junction bases: 4. Per the germline V gene, CDR1 is SQVTM and CDR2 is ANQGSEA. The CDR3 covers 13 residues. CDR3 sequence (DNA): TGCAGCGTTGAAGATCGGACAGGGATTGAAGCTTTCTTT. Translating it yields CSVEDRTGIEAFF.

This chain links TRBV6-5 with TRBJ1-5; D unclear. Trimming stripped 4 bases from V and 0 bases from J, with 10 bases between. Germline V gene data show CDR1 as MNHEY and CDR2 as SVGAGI. The CDR3 is made up of 15 amino acids. In DNA form, the CDR3 reads TGTGCCAGCAGTTTCGACACCTTTAGCAATCAGCCCCAGCATTTT. As protein: CASSFDTFSNQPQHF.

The V and J genes are TRBV29-1 and TRBJ2-7; D is uncertain. The V gene lost 4 bases and the J gene lost 2 bases, with 6 bases spanning the gap. This CDR3 region has 11 residues. Germline CDR1 SQVTM, CDR2 ANQGSEA. CDR3 residues: CSVVQAYEQYF. For the CDR3, the DNA is TGCAGCGTTGTCCAGGCCTACGAGCAGTACTTC.